This TCR beta chain was retrieved from a study of shared clonotypes between healthy human individuals. Study outcomes and limitations: Only blood was sampled; tissue repertoires likely differ. Clonotypes shared by all four donors outscored non-shared clonotypes in generation probability.

Together with CD45RO+ cells, CCR7-negative CD45RA+ TemRA cells were included in CD8 memory. The V and J ends lost 7 bases and 10 bases, in that order; junction bases with no gene match: 4. Germline V gene sequence: CDR1 LNHDA, CDR2 SQIVND (reference sequence). This CDR3 has 11 amino acids. On this clone itself: Antigen specificity is unknown.

Replicate PCRs from sorted subsets contained roughly 200 ng DNA, which is tens of thousands of T cell genomes. Using immunoSEQ multiplex PCR, the repertoire was profiled, and TCRdb retains in-frame clones only, with some absent. Of about 330,000 clones in the sample, roughly 84% were seen once. Specimen: memory CD8+ T cells sorted from blood. This sample's subset: CD45RO+ cells pooled with CCR7-negative TemRA cells. The V gene is TRBV19, the J gene TRBJ1-1, with 9 bases fitting TRBD1. The sequence was obtained from a man between 18 and 35 years old in good health. This CDR3 is CASNDRGRAFF. The CDR3 coding sequence is TGTGCCAGTAATGACAGGGGGAGAGCTTTCTTT.